This is a list of T cell receptor beta chains from one sample in a study of Ad26.COV2.S vaccination and SARS-CoV-2 variants. Method: immunoSEQ multiplex PCR; TCRdb's copy keeps in-frame clones and lacks some. The sample contains about 350,000 clones, approximately 90% of which appear only once. Sequences were derived from peripheral blood, sampled in a trial of Ad26.COV2.S vaccine versus placebo. These TCRs come from a person between 18 and 65 years old who received the Ad26.COV2.S COVID-19 vaccine or a placebo. Each CDR3 is given with its conserved first and last residue. A D gene is named only where the DNA matches it firmly. Clone size is not always given. Where it is, it says once, few, many or a class for expanded clones.

TRBD2	.	TRBV18	TRBJ2-1	CASSPIAGGPNEQFF	TGTGCCAGCTCACCAATAGCGGGAGGGCCCAATGAGCAGTTCTTC
TRBD2	.	TRBV7-6	TRBJ2-5	CASSKGLARGETQYF	TGTGCCAGCAGCAAGGGACTAGCAAGGGGAGAGACCCAGTACTTC
.	.	TRBV4-1	TRBJ1-1	CASSRGPGNTEAFF	TGCGCCAGCAGCCGAGGCCCAGGGAACACTGAAGCTTTCTTT
TRBD2	.	TRBV15	TRBJ2-7	CATSSPASGRSEQYF	TGTGCCACCAGCAGCCCCGCTAGCGGGAGATCCGAGCAGTACTTC
.	once	TRBV28	TRBJ2-2	CASSLLGGTGELFF	TGTGCCAGCAGTTTATTGGGGGGCACCGGGGAGCTGTTTTTT
.	few	TRBV19	TRBJ1-1	CASSIGVGLALNTEAFF	TGTGCCAGTAGTATTGGTGTAGGACTCGCCTTGAACACTGAAGCTTTCTTT
.	.	TRBV7-9	TRBJ2-5	CASSLAQRETQYF	TGTGCCAGCAGCTTAGCCCAGAGGGAGACCCAGTACTTC
.	.	TRBV29-1	TRBJ1-1	CSVEDDSYTEAFF	TGCAGCGTTGAAGACGACAGTTACACTGAAGCTTTCTTT
.	.	TRBV10-1	TRBJ1-3	CASSDQGPFASGNTIYF	TGCGCCAGCAGTGATCAGGGACCGTTCGCCTCTGGAAACACCATATATTTT
.	.	TRBV7-9	TRBJ2-4	CASSSVALAKNIQYF	TGTGCCAGCAGCTCAGTCGCCCTAGCCAAAAACATTCAGTACTTC
.	.	TRBV15	TRBJ1-2	CATSRGRDFYGYTF	TGTGCCACCAGCAGAGGGAGGGACTTCTATGGCTACACCTTC
TRBD1	.	TRBV5-5	TRBJ2-6	CASRNPGQGLAGANVLTF	TGTGCCAGCAGAAATCCGGGACAGGGGTTGGCTGGGGCCAACGTCCTGACTTTC
TRBD1	few	TRBV3-1/TRBV3-2	TRBJ1-2	CASSQVGGGQDGYTF	TGTGCCAGCAGCCAAGTTGGAGGGGGCCAGGACGGCTACACCTTC
TRBD2	.	TRBV5-6	TRBJ2-1	CASSLILAGGYNEQFF	TGTGCCAGCAGCTTAATTCTAGCGGGGGGGTATAATGAGCAGTTCTTC
TRBD1	once	TRBV18	TRBJ1-2	CASSPPPGQGRYTF	TGTGCCAGCTCACCACCCCCGGGACAGGGACGCTACACCTTC
.	.	TRBV4-2	TRBJ2-7	CASSQDQTVGYEQYF	TGTGCCAGCAGCCAAGATCAAACAGTCGGGTACGAGCAGTACTTC
TRBD2	.	TRBV7-3	TRBJ2-3	CASSSPSGGLRSLVRDTQYF	TGTGCCAGCAGCTCGCCTAGCGGGGGGCTAAGGAGTCTCGTCAGGGATACGCAGTATTTT
.	.	TRBV19	TRBJ1-4	CASTTWGARNEKLFF	TGTGCCAGTACCACTTGGGGGGCAAGAAATGAAAAACTGTTTTTT
.	.	TRBV28	TRBJ1-5	CASKVHLNQPQHF	TGTGCCAGCAAGGTGCACCTTAATCAGCCCCAGCATTTT
TRBD1	few	TRBV10-3	TRBJ1-5	CATETGVYQPQHF	TGTGCCACCGAGACAGGGGTTTATCAGCCCCAGCATTTT
TRBD2	.	TRBV9	TRBJ2-3	CASSLNRLAGGTDTQYF	TGTGCCAGCAGCCTCAACCGGCTAGCGGGGGGGACAGATACGCAGTATTTT
.	.	TRBV6-6	TRBJ2-7	CASSHPKDGSNSYEQYF	TGTGCCAGCAGTCACCCCAAGGACGGATCGAACTCCTACGAGCAGTACTTC
TRBD1	.	TRBV7-9	TRBJ2-3	CASSLAGQGFPDTQYF	TGTGCCAGCAGCTTAGCCGGACAGGGGTTTCCAGATACGCAGTATTTT
.	.	TRBV2	TRBJ2-1	CATRGTRYNEQFF	TGTGCCACCCGGGGGACCCGCTACAATGAGCAGTTCTTC
TRBD1	.	TRBV7-9	TRBJ2-7	CASSLNRGLNPHEQYF	TGTGCCAGCAGCCTCAACAGGGGTTTAAACCCCCACGAGCAGTACTTC
.	.	TRBV28	TRBJ1-3	CASSSGDNSGNTIYF	TGTGCCAGCAGTTCGGGTGACAACTCTGGAAACACCATATATTTT
TRBD2	once	TRBV19	TRBJ2-1	CATSPGDRGSYNEQFF	TGTGCCACCTCCCCCGGGGATCGCGGGAGCTACAATGAGCAGTTCTTC
TRBD1	.	TRBV5-5	TRBJ1-4	CASSLPAGGGEKLFF	TGTGCCAGCAGCTTGCCGGCAGGGGGCGGCGAAAAACTGTTTTTT
TRBD1	.	TRBV12-5	TRBJ2-1	CASGFGQGVLGEQFF	TGTGCTAGTGGTTTTGGACAGGGGGTGTTGGGTGAGCAGTTCTTC
.	.	TRBV5-7	TRBJ1-5	CASSEGQPQHF	TGTGCCAGCAGCGAGGGACAGCCCCAGCATTTT
.	few	TRBV15	TRBJ1-1	CATSREGSAGMNTEAFF	TGTGCCACCAGCAGAGAAGGCTCGGCGGGTATGAACACTGAAGCTTTCTTT
TRBD1	once	TRBV7-3	TRBJ2-1	CASSPDRGSPYNEQFF	TGTGCCAGCAGCCCAGACAGGGGTTCACCCTACAATGAGCAGTTCTTC